The entry below describes one T cell receptor (beta chain). The data originate from a study of PD-1 blockade in mismatch repair-deficient tumors. Clones were sequenced by immunoSEQ multiplex PCR, and TCRdb holds only the in-frame ones, with some missing. This sample has some 100,000 clones, with 82% found just once. The CDR3 covers 15 residues. Per the germline V gene, CDR1 is MNHEY and CDR2 is SMNVEV (reference sequence). The V end was cut by 0 bases, the J end by 2 bases, with 11 bases between. The TCR was taken from an adult with mismatch repair-deficient cancer. The genes are TRBV27 and TRBJ2-7; D is perhaps TRBD2 (7 bases). This sample comprised peripheral blood, obtained about 33 weeks after starting pembrolizumab. CDR3 residues: CASSLSRGRAYEQYF. The CDR3 DNA is TGTGCCAGCAGTTTATCAAGGGGGAGGGCCTACGAGCAGTACTTC.